The 11 T cell receptor beta chains below were found in one sample sequenced in a study of control samples from healthy donors and cancer patients. Clones were sequenced by immunoSEQ multiplex PCR, and TCRdb holds only the in-frame ones, with some missing. Of roughly 88,000 clones listed, 85% to 95% are singletons. The sample was blood. Receptor source: a man aged 18 to 29 in good health.

The rearrangement links TRBV5-1 to TRBJ2-5, with D maybe TRBD1 (6 bases). In germline, CDR1 is SGHRS, CDR2 YFSETQ. V was shortened by 2 bases and J by 3 bases, with 11 bases between the two germline ends. The CDR3 has 14 residues. CDR3 sequence reads: CASSFGQGKETQYF. CDR3 DNA: TGCGCCAGCAGCTTTGGGCAGGGGAAAGAGACCCAGTACTTC.

The chain employs TRBV4-2 and TRBJ1-4; no clear D. V gave up 0 bases and J gave up 10 bases, with 15 bases separating them. From germline, CDR1 is LGHNA and CDR2 YNFKEQ. The CDR3 is 15 residues long. CDR3 region: CASSQEGPQVGKLFF. The CDR3 DNA is TGTGCCAGCAGCCAAGAAGGACCTCAGGTTGGAAAACTGTTTTTT.

The gene calls are TRBV6-4 and TRBJ1-4; D call uncertain. CDR1 and CDR2 from the germline V gene are MRHNA and SNTAGT. The CDR3 contains 13 residues. V was trimmed by 4 bases and J by 8 bases, leaving 11 bases between them. CDR3 DNA sequence: TGTGCCAGCAGTGCCTTTCCCGGGGAAAAACTGTTTTTT. It translates to CASSAFPGEKLFF.

The chain couples TRBV25-1 to TRBJ1-2, with 7 bases matching TRBD1. The germline V gene has CDR1 MGHDK and CDR2 SYGVNS. The J segment lost 0 bases and the V segment lost 4 bases, leaving 11 bases of the junction unmatched. The length of the CDR3 is 17 residues. The CDR3 region has the DNA TGTGCCAGCAGTGGCCCGACGGACAGGCAGACTAACTATGGCTACACCTTC. Translation gives CASSGPTDRQTNYGYTF.

The DNA of the CDR3 is TGTGCCAGTAGCAGGGACAGGACCTATGGCTACACCTTC. This codes for CASSRDRTYGYTF. The chain is built from TRBV19 and TRBJ1-2; 8 bases align to TRBD1. The CDR3 spans 13 residues. Germline assignment: CDR1 LNHDA and CDR2 SQIVND (reference sequence). The junction had 4 bases not matched to a gene; V was cut back by 6 bases and J by 4 bases.

The rearrangement uses TRBV29-1 and TRBJ1-2, with D tentatively TRBD1 (6 bases). CDR1 SQVTM and CDR2 ANQGSEA come from the germline V gene. Trimming left V 3 bases short and J 8 bases short, with 19 bases between. The length of the CDR3 is 14 residues. The CDR3 DNA reads TGCAGCGTTGACTCAAATTCAGGGGCAGGGGGCTACACCTTC. Translated, it gives CSVDSNSGAGGYTF.

Concerning this clone itself: A junction boundary mismatches the germline segment, possibly from a read error. J is TRBJ1-6 and V is TRBV7-9, with 7 positions matching TRBD1. CDR1 and CDR2 (germline): SEHNR, FQNEAQ (reference sequence). The CDR3 has 19 amino acids. CDR3 residues: CASSLAVMAGQVYDSPLHF. In DNA form, the CDR3 reads TGTGCCAGCAGCTTAGCAGTGATGGCAGGACAGGTCTATGATTCACCCCTCCACTTT.

CDR3 region: CASSLSGQGARNEQFF. CDR3 coding DNA: TGTGCCAGCAGCTTATCAGGACAGGGGGCTCGGAATGAGCAGTTCTTC. This chain connects TRBV13 to TRBJ2-1; 11 nucleotides align to TRBD1. Germline V gene data show CDR1 as PRHDT and CDR2 as FYEKMQ (reference sequence). CDR3 length: 16 residues. V shed 2 bases and J 7 bases; nucleotides not matched to a gene: 7.

In its sample, this clone was seen once. The chain recombines TRBV4-1 with TRBJ1-4, with a possible D match to TRBD1 (5 bases). This CDR3 spans 14 amino acids. Germline values: CDR1 MGHRA, CDR2 YSYEKL. V was pared by 0 bases and J by 10 bases, with 12 bases between. The CDR3 bases are TGCGCCAGCAGCCAAGATGGCAGGGAGGGAAAACTGTTTTTT. Encoded protein: CASSQDGREGKLFF.

The chain links TRBV5-1 to TRBJ2-7; 8 bases match TRBD1. CDR3 size: 18 residues. Unmatched junction bases numbered 18, after V lost 4 bases and J lost 3 bases. The V gene's germline CDR1 is SGHRS and CDR2 YFSETQ. The chain's CDR3 is CASSIAGGTRIDSYEQYF. In nucleotides, the CDR3 is TGCGCCAGCAGCATCGCAGGGGGCACACGGATCGACAGCTACGAGCAGTACTTC.

CDR3 DNA sequence: TGTGCCACCGGCCTATTGCACAATGAGCAGTTCTTC. Translation: CATGLLHNEQFF. The chain couples TRBV21-1 to TRBJ2-1. TRBV21-1 is described as a pseudogene. There are 12 residues in the CDR3.